This T cell receptor beta chain originates from a study of tissue T cells after allogeneic stem cell transplantation. Libraries were prepared by immunoSEQ multiplex PCR; TCRdb keeps only in-frame clonotypes and omits some of them. The table has under 25,000 clones, around 77% seen once. The germline gives CDR1 LGHNA, CDR2 YSYQKL. This CDR3 region has 14 residues. The V end was cut by 0 bases, the J end by 2 bases, with 5 bases between. A word on this clone: Its cognate antigen is unknown. The gene names given are mouse names. The read ends 1 residue shy of where the CDR3 ends; the end is completed using the germline J gene.

Study outcomes and limitations: Only a limited share of tissue TCRs appeared in blood or spleen. Which tissue TCRs were alloreactive or antigen-specific was not determined. Some clones might be persisting host cells. Anatomically similar tissues had similar TCR repertoires within each patient. Shared clones across patients were few; motif clustering revealed tissue-specific shared signatures.

The sequenced material came from spleen. The chain combines TRBV2 with TRBJ2-1; D not certain. The origin of this receptor is a female BALB/c mouse in good health. This strain has MHC haplotype H2-d. The part of the CDR3 DNA that was read is TGTGCCAGCAGCCAAGATGGGTACTATGCTGAGCAGTTC. Residues: CASSQDGYYAEQF. The whole CDR3 reads CASSQDGYYAEQFF.